The table lists the clone carrying this TCR beta chain with a few counts. What it binds is not known. These data belong to a study of regulatory T cells in long-lasting Graves disease. CDR1 is LGHDT and CDR2 is YNNKEL in the germline V gene (reference sequence). Trimming left V 1 base short and J 4 bases short, with 5 bases between. CDR3 length equals 12 residues. Documented time point: newly diagnosed GD, antithyroid drugs for less than 3 months. The TCR library used RNA extracted from PBMCs. iRepertoire HTBI primers and Arm-PCR of CDR3 regions built TCR beta libraries. TCRdb reprocessed the multiplex PCR reads with MiXCR, giving one entry per CDR3 protein. The data hold about 620,000 distinct CDR3 sequences, with 15% to 20% observed a single time. Study observations and caveats: Segments TRBV28, TRBJ1-2 and TRBJ2-5 showed preferential usage in persistent disease.

The same sample was also used in a study of T cells in Graves' hyperthyroidism and ophthalmopathy.

Material: peripheral blood mononuclear cells (PBMCs), obtained at new diagnosis, from a patient treated with antithyroid drugs. This clonotype originated in a woman aged 25 to 39 with Graves disease. The rearrangement uses TRBV3-1 and TRBJ2-7; no reliable D call. CDR3 sequence: CASSQAFYEQYF. In nucleotides, the CDR3 is TGTGCCAGCAGCCAAGCCTTTTACGAGCAGTACTTC.